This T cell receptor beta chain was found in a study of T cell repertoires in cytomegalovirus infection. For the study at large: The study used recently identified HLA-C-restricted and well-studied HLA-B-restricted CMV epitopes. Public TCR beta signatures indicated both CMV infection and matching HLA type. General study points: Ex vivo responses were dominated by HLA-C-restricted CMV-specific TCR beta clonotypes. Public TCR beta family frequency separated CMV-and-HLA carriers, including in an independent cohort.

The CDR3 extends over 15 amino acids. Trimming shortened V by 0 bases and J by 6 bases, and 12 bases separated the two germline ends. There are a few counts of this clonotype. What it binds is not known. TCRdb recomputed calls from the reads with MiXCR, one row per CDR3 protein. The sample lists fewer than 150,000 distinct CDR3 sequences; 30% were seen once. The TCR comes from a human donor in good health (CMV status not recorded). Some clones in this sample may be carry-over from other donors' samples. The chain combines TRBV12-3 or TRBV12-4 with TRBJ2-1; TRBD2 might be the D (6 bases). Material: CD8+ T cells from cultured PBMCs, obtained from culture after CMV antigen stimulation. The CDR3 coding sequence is TGTGCCAGCAGTTTAGCGCCCAACGGGGGCAATGAGCAGTTCTTC. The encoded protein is CASSLAPNGGNEQFF.